This section outlines one T cell receptor beta chain sequence together with its context. Antigen specificity is unknown. The data are from a study of T cells after yellow fever vaccination. Overall study context: SMART-Seq v4 Ultra Low Input handled preparation of low-cell-number fractions. General study results and limits: Though weaker, the secondary response peaked faster, on day 5 versus 15. Repertoires sorted by FACS could include abundant clonotypes that are contaminants from the bulk population.

One entry per CDR3 protein results from TCRdb running MiXCR on the 5' RACE reads. The table records 450,000 to 550,000 distinct CDR3 sequences, about 19% of them present only once. Per the germline V gene, CDR1 is SGHVS and CDR2 is FNYEAQ. Deletions cut 5 bases from V and 8 bases from J, with 15 bases between. CDR3 size: 13 residues. Sequencing was performed on PBMCs, taken 15 days after the yellow fever booster vaccination. The clonotype originates from a man aged 25 to 45 who received the YFV17D yellow fever vaccine. The chain uses TRBV7-6 and TRBJ1-1; possible D gene TRBD1, 6 bases. CDR3 DNA: TGTGCCAGCAGCCGGAACGAAGGGACAGAAGCTTTCTTT. Amino acids: CASSRNEGTEAFF.